Shown below are 2 T cell receptor beta chains from a single sample sequenced in a study of OX40 agonist ivuxolimab in advanced cancers. Clones were sequenced by immunoSEQ multiplex PCR, and TCRdb holds only the in-frame ones, with some missing. Of fewer than 95,000 clones detected, about 90% appear once; the ten largest clones hold about 0.73%. This specimen was CD4+ or CD8+ T cells sorted from blood, taken in a trial of the OX40 agonist ivuxolimab. The source is an adult with an advanced solid tumor such as melanoma, head and neck, liver or kidney cancer.

This CDR3 reads CASSLSGGDYNEQFF. CDR3 DNA sequence: TGTGCCAGCAGCCTCAGCGGGGGGGACTACAATGAGCAGTTCTTC. The V call is TRBV7-3, the J call TRBJ2-1, with TRBD2 matching 10 bases. V gave up 5 bases and J gave up 3 bases; unmatched junction bases: 4. Germline loops: CDR1 SGHTA, CDR2 FQGTGA. This CDR3 spans 15 amino acids.

This CDR3 reads CASSLVLSGEQYF. The CDR3, as DNA: TGTGCCAGCAGCTTAGTCTTGTCTGGAGAGCAGTACTTC. The chain carries TRBV7-8 and TRBJ2-7; D ambiguous. The CDR3 spans 13 residues. Germline V gene lookup returns CDR1 SGHVS and CDR2 FQNEAQ. V lost 1 base and J lost 7, with 11 bases in between.